This TCR beta chain was sequenced for a study of T cell responses to AZD1222 COVID-19 vaccine. The study's findings and limits: Repertoire collection took place solely once the T cell response had peaked. A rise in Spike-specific TCR breadth and depth followed two AZD1222 doses.

Worth noting for this clone: Antigen unknown.

This CDR3 contains 13 residues. Germline V gene sequence: CDR1 SGHRS, CDR2 YFSETQ. V was cut by 4 bases and J by 11 bases, with 18 bases left in between. Method: immunoSEQ multiplex PCR; TCRdb's copy keeps in-frame clones and lacks some. The sample consists of around 150,000 clones, over 75% of them appearing once. Here the sequenced sample was peripheral blood, taken 28 days after the second AZD1222 dose. The clonotype originates from an adult who received the AZD1222 COVID-19 vaccine. The rearrangement joins TRBV5-1 to TRBJ1-1; D possibly corresponds to TRBD1 (5 bases). Written as DNA, the CDR3 is TGCGCCAGCAGCCTGGGGCAGGGATTTGACGCTTTCTTT. Amino acid sequence: CASSLGQGFDAFF.